This is a list of T cell receptor beta chains from one sample in a study of Ad26.COV2.S vaccination and SARS-CoV-2 variants. Sequenced by immunoSEQ multiplex PCR; TCRdb stores in-frame clones only, minus some. The profile covers 500,000 or so clones, with 89% appearing a single time and just over 2.5% taken by the ten largest. The source material was peripheral blood, sampled in a trial of Ad26.COV2.S vaccine versus placebo. The receptors originated from a person between 18 and 59 years old who received the Ad26.COV2.S COVID-19 vaccine or a placebo. Both conserved end residues are part of each CDR3. D genes are given only for firm matches. Rows give clone size only sometimes, using once, few, many, or a class for an expanded clone.

D	V	J	size	length	DNA	CDR3
TRBD2	TRBV7-3	TRBJ2-1	-	15	TGTGCCAGCAGCCCATCGGGACTATCCTACAATGAGCAGTTCTTC	CASSPSGLSYNEQFF
TRBD1	TRBV28	TRBJ1-6	-	14	TGTGCCAGCAGTTTAACAGGGGCTCCTTCACCCCTCCACTTT	CASSLTGAPSPLHF
-	TRBV18	TRBJ2-7	-	16	TGTGCCAGCTCACCACCGGGGTCAAAGCGGACCTACGAGCAGTACTTC	CASSPPGSKRTYEQYF
-	TRBV15	TRBJ2-1	-	14	TGTGCCACCAGCAGATTAGTTTCCTACAATGAGCAGTTCTTC	CATSRLVSYNEQFF
TRBD1	TRBV24-1	TRBJ2-1	once	15	TGTGCCACCAGTGATGCCGGGACAGGGACGAATGAGCAGTTCTTC	CATSDAGTGTNEQFF
TRBD2	TRBV7-2	TRBJ2-3	-	16	TGTGCCAGCAGCCTTAGCGGGGGGGCAAACACAGATACGCAGTATTTT	CASSLSGGANTDTQYF
-	TRBV30	TRBJ2-5	-	11	TGTGCCTGGAGTGGGGGGGAGACCCAGTACTTC	CAWSGGETQYF
-	TRBV28	TRBJ1-3	-	15	TGTGCCAGCAGTCTCCCCGTTGAGGGCGGAAACACCATATATTTT	CASSLPVEGGNTIYF
-	TRBV3-1/TRBV3-2	TRBJ1-5	once	17	TGTGCCAGCAGCCAAGAGGGAGGGGTAGTCGGCAATCAGCCCCAGCATTTT	CASSQEGGVVGNQPQHF
-	TRBV19	TRBJ2-1	-	13	TGTGCCAGTAGTGCAAGACTAGACAATGAGCAGTTCTTC	CASSARLDNEQFF
-	TRBV10-3	TRBJ2-5	-	15	TGTGCCATCAGTGAGTCACTTGGCAGCCAAGAGACCCAGTACTTC	CAISESLGSQETQYF
TRBD2	TRBV7-9	TRBJ2-3	-	14	TGTGCCAGCAGCTTCACTAGCGGGGGAGAGACGCAGTATTTT	CASSFTSGGETQYF
-	TRBV20-1	TRBJ1-1	-	11	TGCAGTGCTAGAGGGAGGGCTGAAGCTTTCTTT	CSARGRAEAFF
-	TRBV19	TRBJ2-3	-	13	TGTGCCAGTATGCACCAGAGCACAGATACGCAGTATTTT	CASMHQSTDTQYF
-	TRBV7-8	TRBJ1-5	-	15	TGTGCCAGCAGCCCTTGGCAAAGACCGGTAAGGCCCCAGCATTTT	CASSPWQRPVRPQHF
TRBD1	TRBV25-1	TRBJ2-3	few	18	TGTGCCAGCAGTGACTCAATCCCGCCGGGACAGGGCACAGATACGCAGTATTTT	CASSDSIPPGQGTDTQYF
TRBD1	TRBV28	TRBJ1-2	-	15	TGTGCCAGCAGTTTATGGTCAGGGGGCGTAAGTGGCTACACCTTC	CASSLWSGGVSGYTF
-	TRBV5-6	TRBJ2-5	once	18	TGTGCCAGCAGCGGTGGGGCAGGGAGGTTGTCCCTGGAAGAGACCCAGTACTTC	CASSGGAGRLSLEETQYF
TRBD1	TRBV5-1	TRBJ2-5	once	13	TGCGCCAGCAGCAGGACAGGAGGAGAGACCCAGTACTTC	CASSRTGGETQYF
-	TRBV24-1	TRBJ1-2	-	14	TGTGCCACCAGTGACTCGAGGGGTAACTATGGCTACACCTTC	CATSDSRGNYGYTF
TRBD2	TRBV10-3	TRBJ2-7	-	18	TGTGCCATCAGTGTAGCCTCGTCTAGCGGGGGGGGGCCCTACGAGCAGTACTTC	CAISVASSSGGGPYEQYF
TRBD1	TRBV24-1	TRBJ2-3	-	17	TGTGCCACCAGTGACTTGGGACAGGGAGTTAGCACAGATACGCAGTATTTT	CATSDLGQGVSTDTQYF
-	TRBV7-2	TRBJ1-6	-	13	TGTGCCAGCAGCTTGGGTAGGGATTCACCCCTCCACTTT	CASSLGRDSPLHF
-	TRBV15	TRBJ1-1	-	14	TGTGCCACCAGCAGAGCACAGAGGGAGGCTGAAGCTTTCTTT	CATSRAQREAEAFF
-	TRBV5-5	TRBJ2-7	-	15	TGTGCCAGCAGCTTCGCCTCGTCCTACTACTACGAGCAGTACTTC	CASSFASSYYYEQYF
-	TRBV21-1	TRBJ1-5	-	16	TGTGCCAGCAGCATCCCCGACAGGGAGGAAAGGCAGCCCCAGCATTTT	CASSIPDREERQPQHF
-	TRBV5-6	TRBJ1-1	-	15	TGTGCCAGCAGCTTTGTAGGGATCGGGAGCACTGAAGCTTTCTTT	CASSFVGIGSTEAFF
-	TRBV7-2	TRBJ2-1	-	13	TGTGCCAGCAGCTTCGTTAGGGGTCGGGAGCAGTTCTTC	CASSFVRGREQFF
-	TRBV19	TRBJ1-1	-	15	TGTGCCAGTATTATGGGTAAGGGTTTTTGGACTGAAGCTTTCTTT	CASIMGKGFWTEAFF
-	TRBV5-1	TRBJ2-5	-	12	TGCGCCAGCAGCTTGGAGGGGGAGACCCAGTACTTC	CASSLEGETQYF